This T cell receptor beta chain was observed in a study of blood T cell repertoires in COVID-19. Across the whole study: Acute-phase and convalescent COVID-19 samples originated in the United States, Italy and Spain. The analysed material was cDNA or gDNA that came from T cells, B-cell-depleted T cells, or PBMCs.

The authors' processing: Quantification of nucleated cells was approximated via reference gene primer amplification. Profiled with immunoSEQ multiplex PCR; TCRdb holds only in-frame clones, not every one. V and J calls and clone size are copied from that table; D and trimming were computed from the DNA. Of about 100,000 clones in the sample, approximately 81% are singletons; the top ten hold 13%. The V gene end was trimmed by 6 bases and the J gene end by 3 bases; junction bases not matched to a gene: 11. Germline values: CDR1 SGHTA, CDR2 FQGNSA. This CDR3 has 16 residues. This TCR was recovered from a human donor in a cohort sampled during active COVID-19. Sequenced sample: peripheral blood. The chain is built from TRBV7-2 and TRBJ2-3; TRBD2 aligns across 8 bases. The CDR3 DNA is TGTGCCAGCAGAAAAATTAGCGGGGCGGGGACAGATACGCAGTATTTT. This gives the protein CASRKISGAGTDTQYF.